The table lists the clone carrying this TCR beta chain with a few counts. The sample is drawn from a study of blood T cell repertoires in COVID-19. V was clipped by 6 bases and J by 8 bases, with 17 bases between them. The CDR3 sequence is 14 residues long. Germline CDR1 MDHEN, CDR2 SYDVKM. The data were produced by immunoSEQ multiplex PCR, yet TCRdb's version contains in-frame clones alone and is incomplete. The sample shows about 120,000 clones, about four fifths of them seen only once. Specimen: peripheral blood. This TCR derives from a woman of 80 years or more with acute or convalescent COVID-19. V is TRBV28 and J is TRBJ2-1; D perhaps matches TRBD2 (5 bases). The DNA of the CDR3 is TGTGCCAGCAGCCCTTTGAGGACTTCTGATGAGCAGTTCTTC. Translating it yields CASSPLRTSDEQFF.